The sample holds a few counts of the clone carrying this T cell receptor beta chain. Its antigen is not known. Each of the patients experienced relapse following autologous stem cell transplantation, and their brentuximab vedotin exposure differed. This sample was taken from a study of PD-1 blockade in classical Hodgkin lymphoma. Study-level findings and limits: Prior to therapy, complete responders displayed diversity much like that of newly diagnosed patients.

V dropped 0 bases and J dropped 0; count of bases not matched to a gene: 6. This CDR3 contains 16 residues. The germline CDR1 and CDR2 sequences are SGHNT and YYREEE (reference sequence). Clones were sequenced by immunoSEQ multiplex PCR, and TCRdb holds only the in-frame ones, with some missing. The table has about 25,000 clones, approximately 80% seen once; the top ten hold roughly 21%. This TCR was recovered from a human donor with classical Hodgkin lymphoma. The chain couples TRBV5-4 to TRBJ2-7; 7 bases align to TRBD2. Source: peripheral blood mononuclear cells (PBMCs), taken before the second cycle of nivolumab. The CDR3 is CASSLVLGGSSYEQYF. The CDR3 DNA reads as TGTGCCAGCAGCTTGGTGCTCGGGGGGAGCTCCTACGAGCAGTACTTC. Full variable domain (outside the CDR3, taken from reference TRBV5-4 and TRBJ2-7): ETGVTQSPTHLIKTRGQQVTLRCSSQSGHNTVSWYQQALGQGPQFIFQYYREEENGRGNFPPRFSGLQFPNYSSELNVNALELDDSALYLCASSLVLGGSSYEQYFGPGTRLTVT.